A single sample is the source of the 23 T cell receptor beta chains below, sequenced in a study of shared clonotypes between healthy human individuals. Clones were sequenced by immunoSEQ multiplex PCR, and TCRdb holds only the in-frame ones, with some missing. The sample has roughly 700,000 clones, about 74% seen once. The source material was memory CD4+ T cells sorted from blood. Subset indicated: CD45RA-negative fraction. The receptors were gathered from a woman younger than 45 in good health.

This clone was detected many times. The rearrangement uses TRBV11-2 and TRBJ1-2; maybe TRBD1 (5 bases). This CDR3 is built from 13 residues. Germline V gene sequence: CDR1 SGHAT, CDR2 FQNNGV. The V and J ends lost 2 bases and 4 bases respectively, with 8 bases between them. The CDR3 loop reads CASSLTGSYGYTF. The DNA of the CDR3 is TGTGCCAGCAGCTTAACAGGATCCTATGGCTACACCTTC.

This clone was seen once. V gene TRBV28 combines with J gene TRBJ2-7; weak D call: TRBD1 (5 bases). V gave up 9 bases and J gave up 2 bases, with 20 bases separating them. Germline V gives CDR1 MDHEN, CDR2 SYDVKM. The CDR3 contains 15 residues. CDR3 in amino acids: CASLTFRTPPYEQYF. The DNA for the CDR3 is TGTGCCAGTCTAACTTTCAGGACACCGCCCTACGAGCAGTACTTC.

The sample holds a few counts of this clone. This chain joins TRBV27 and TRBJ1-2; tentatively, D is TRBD1 (6 bases). Germline V gene data show CDR1 as MNHEY and CDR2 as SMNVEV (reference sequence). CDR3 length: 13 residues. Trimming shortened V by 5 bases and J by 8 bases, and 15 bases separated the two germline ends. The CDR3 DNA sequence: TGTGCCAGCAGTCGTGGACCCAGGGGAGGCTACACCTTC. It codes for CASSRGPRGGYTF.

The chain is built from TRBV6-1 and TRBJ2-3; D not resolved. CDR1 is MNHNS and CDR2 is SASEGT in the germline V gene. This CDR3 comprises 15 residues. V was shortened by 2 bases and J by 6 bases, with 15 bases between the two germline ends. CDR3 amino acids: CASSETVTWRDTQYF. The CDR3 DNA sequence: TGTGCCAGCAGTGAAACGGTGACGTGGCGGGATACGCAGTATTTT.

This clone appeared a few times. J is TRBJ2-1 and V is TRBV7-9; a weak D match, TRBD1 (6 bases). Trimming took 1 base from V and 7 from J, leaving 14 bases between them. Germline CDR1 and CDR2: SEHNR and FQNEAQ (reference sequence). The CDR3 has 15 residues. CDR3 sequence reads: CASSLGAGVENEQFF. CDR3 bases: TGTGCCAGCAGCTTAGGGGCAGGGGTTGAGAATGAGCAGTTCTTC. Together with reference TRBV7-9 and TRBJ2-1, the CDR3 gives the full variable domain: DTGVSQNPRHKITKRGQNVTFRCDPISEHNRLYWYRQTLGQGPEFLTYFQNEAQLEKSRLLSDRFSAERPKGSFSTLEIQRTEQGDSAMYLCASSLGAGVENEQFFGPGTRLTVL.

CDR3 residues: CASRLAGGEQYF. The CDR3 bases are TGTGCCAGTAGACTAGCGGGAGGCGAGCAGTACTTC. The chain uses TRBV19 and TRBJ2-7; 12 bases fit TRBD2. Unmatched junction bases numbered 0, after V lost 6 bases and J lost 6 bases. This CDR3 region has 12 residues. Germline loops: CDR1 LNHDA, CDR2 SQIVND (reference sequence).

The chain uses TRBV5-1 and TRBJ2-7; 8 positions match TRBD1. V lost 8 bases and J lost 6; bases outside the gene matches: 4. The CDR3 length is 11 residues. Germline V gene lookup returns CDR1 SGHRS and CDR2 YFSETQ. CDR3 amino acids: CASQTGGEQYF. DNA for the CDR3: TGCGCCAGTCAAACAGGGGGCGAGCAGTACTTC.

This CDR3 is CASSQGIMGGSSYEQYF. As DNA, the CDR3 is TGCGCCAGCAGCCAAGGGATTATGGGGGGGTCCTCCTACGAGCAGTACTTC. J is TRBJ2-7 and V is TRBV4-1; TRBD2 matches 7 bases. The V gene end was trimmed by 1 base and the J gene end by 0 bases; junction bases not matched to a gene: 9. CDR1 and CDR2 (germline): MGHRA, YSYEKL. The CDR3 length is 17 residues.

The V gene is TRBV4-2, the J gene TRBJ1-1, with 8 bases that match TRBD1. This CDR3 spans 17 amino acids. The V gene's germline CDR1 is LGHNA and CDR2 YNFKEQ. The V gene end was trimmed by 4 bases and the J gene end by 4 bases; junction bases not matched to a gene: 14. The CDR3 reads CASSRILRDRLTTEAFF. CDR3 DNA sequence: TGTGCCAGCAGCCGGATTCTGAGGGACAGGTTGACCACTGAAGCTTTCTTT.

The rearrangement uses TRBV5-1 and TRBJ2-3; D perhaps matches TRBD1 (6 bases). Looked up from germline, CDR1 is SGHRS and CDR2 is YFSETQ. V lost 4 bases and J lost 3, with 15 bases in between. This CDR3 is built from 15 residues. The CDR3 bases are TGCGCCAGCAGCCAGGGGATGGGGCCGACAGATACGCAGTATTTT. Residues: CASSQGMGPTDTQYF.

The rearrangement links TRBV5-1 to TRBJ2-2; D perhaps matches TRBD2 (6 bases). V lost 4 bases to trimming and J lost 8 bases, with 18 bases between them. The germline V gene encodes CDR1 SGHRS and CDR2 YFSETQ. This CDR3 spans 15 amino acids. The CDR3 coding sequence is TGCGCCAGCAGCCGGACACTAGCAGAGAGGGGGGAGCTGTTTTTT. Encoded protein: CASSRTLAERGELFF.

Many counts were recorded for this clone. V gene TRBV11-2 combines with J gene TRBJ2-7; 8 bases match TRBD1. The CDR3 extends over 13 amino acids. Germline trimming cut 5 bases from V and 11 bases from J; bases unmatched to any gene: 11. Germline V CDR1 and CDR2: SGHAT, FQNNGV. The CDR3: CASSPSGPGQEYF. The CDR3 DNA is TGTGCCAGCAGCCCCAGCGGACCGGGACAGGAGTACTTC.

This clone was counted between two and nine times. This chain uses TRBV28 with TRBJ2-1, with D possibly called TRBD1 or TRBD2 (5 bases each). The CDR3 is made up of 12 amino acids. V was shortened by 6 bases and J by 9 bases, with 12 bases between the two germline ends. Germline V lookup: CDR1 MDHEN, CDR2 SYDVKM. The CDR3 spells CASSEGIGEQFF. Written as DNA, the CDR3 is TGTGCCAGCAGCGAGGGGATCGGTGAGCAGTTCTTC.

A word on this clone: The sample contains more than one DNA sequence encoding this CDR3. The V gene is TRBV5-1, the J gene TRBJ2-3, with 7 bases fitting TRBD1. The CDR3 is 15 residues long. The V gene end was trimmed by 0 bases and the J gene end by 3 bases; junction bases not matched to a gene: 4. Germline lookup yields CDR1 SGHRS and CDR2 YFSETQ. This chain's CDR3 is CASSLGQGLTDTQYF. The DNA for the CDR3 is TGCGCCAGCAGCTTGGGACAGGGTCTAACAGATACGCAGTATTTT. Using reference TRBV5-1 and TRBJ2-3 for the parts outside the CDR3, the full variable domain is KAGVTQTPRYLIKTRGQQVTLSCSPISGHRSVSWYQQTPGQGLQFLFEYFSETQRNKGNFPGRFSGRQFSNSRSEMNVSTLELGDSALYLCASSLGQGLTDTQYFGPGTRLTVL.

V gene TRBV7-9 combines with J gene TRBJ2-5; D is ambiguous. V lost 5 bases and J lost 5, with 9 bases in between. This CDR3 has 12 amino acids. CDR1 and CDR2 from the germline V gene are SEHNR and FQNEAQ (reference sequence). The CDR3 bases are TGTGCCAGCAGCCTGAGGATGGAGACCCAGTACTTC. Protein sequence: CASSLRMETQYF.

The genes are TRBV9 and TRBJ2-7, with 8 bases fitting TRBD2. CDR1 SGDLS and CDR2 YYNGEE come from the germline V gene. J was trimmed by 1 base and V by 4 bases; bases with no gene match: 1. The length of the CDR3 is 13 residues. The CDR3 nucleotides are TGTGCCAGCAGCCGGGGGGGATCCTACGAGCAGTACTTC. This gives the protein CASSRGGSYEQYF.

V usage is TRBV7-8 and J usage is TRBJ2-5; D possibly corresponds to TRBD1 (5 bases). The germline V gene encodes CDR1 SGHVS and CDR2 FQNEAQ. The V end lost 2 bases, the J end lost 5 bases, and 6 bases lay between the germline ends. CDR3 length: 12 residues. The CDR3 loop is CASSLKGETQYF. In DNA form, the CDR3 reads TGTGCCAGCAGCTTAAAGGGGGAGACCCAGTACTTC.

On this clone: A read error is possible here, since a much larger clone lies one base away. This same CDR3 is encoded by further DNA sequences in the sample. CDR3 residues: CASSLEVGELFF. The DNA of the CDR3 is TGTGCCAGCAGCTTAGAGGTGGGGGAGCTGTTTTTT. This sequence joins TRBV7-9 and TRBJ2-2; no firm D call. CDR1 is SEHNR and CDR2 is FQNEAQ in the germline V gene (reference sequence). There are 12 residues in the CDR3. V was shortened by 1 base and J by 8 bases, with 5 bases between the two germline ends.

On this clone itself: Within the sample, other DNA sequences also encode this same CDR3. CDR3 sequence reads: CASSLKGTEGTEAFF. CDR3 coding DNA: TGCGCCAGCAGCTTGAAAGGAACCGAGGGCACTGAAGCTTTCTTT. The chain carries TRBV5-1 and TRBJ1-1; unclear D gene. The CDR3 is made up of 15 amino acids. V was shortened by 1 base and J by 4 bases, with 14 bases between the two germline ends. Germline V gene lookup returns CDR1 SGHRS and CDR2 YFSETQ.

This clone has more than one count but fewer than ten. J is TRBJ1-2 and V is TRBV4-1; 11 bases fit TRBD1. V shed 0 bases and J 4 bases; nucleotides not matched to a gene: 10. This CDR3 contains 18 residues. Germline assignment: CDR1 MGHRA and CDR2 YSYEKL. The CDR3 sequence: CASSQDLGQGAELYGYTF. The CDR3 DNA follows: TGCGCCAGCAGCCAAGATCTAGGACAGGGGGCGGAGCTCTATGGCTACACCTTC.

Only one count was recorded for this clone. The same CDR3 also results from other DNA sequences found in this sample. V and J are TRBV9 and TRBJ1-1; no definite D call. Germline V gene data show CDR1 as SGDLS and CDR2 as YYNGEE. V was shortened by 0 bases and J by 5 bases, with 8 bases between the two germline ends. The CDR3 totals 13 residues. The CDR3 DNA follows: TGTGCCAGCAGCGTAGCGTCTGGTACTGAAGCTTTCTTT. Its translation is CASSVASGTEAFF.

This clone was recorded a few times. V gene TRBV28 combines with J gene TRBJ2-5, with 11 bases fitting TRBD2. V lost 6 bases to trimming and J lost 5 bases; unmatched junction nucleotides: 5. Germline CDR1 and CDR2: MDHEN and SYDVKM. The CDR3 has 14 residues. CDR3 coding DNA: TGTGCCAGCAGACTAGCGGGAGTTAGTGAGACCCAGTACTTC. It is translated as CASRLAGVSETQYF.

The rearrangement links TRBV5-1 to TRBJ2-7; TRBD2 agrees at 13 bases. CDR3 length: 16 amino acids. CDR1 and CDR2 from the germline V gene are SGHRS and YFSETQ. Unmatched junction bases numbered 3, after V lost 1 base and J lost 2 bases. The CDR3 is CASSLLGTSGTYEQYF. CDR3 in DNA: TGCGCCAGCAGCTTGTTAGGGACTAGCGGGACCTACGAGCAGTACTTC.